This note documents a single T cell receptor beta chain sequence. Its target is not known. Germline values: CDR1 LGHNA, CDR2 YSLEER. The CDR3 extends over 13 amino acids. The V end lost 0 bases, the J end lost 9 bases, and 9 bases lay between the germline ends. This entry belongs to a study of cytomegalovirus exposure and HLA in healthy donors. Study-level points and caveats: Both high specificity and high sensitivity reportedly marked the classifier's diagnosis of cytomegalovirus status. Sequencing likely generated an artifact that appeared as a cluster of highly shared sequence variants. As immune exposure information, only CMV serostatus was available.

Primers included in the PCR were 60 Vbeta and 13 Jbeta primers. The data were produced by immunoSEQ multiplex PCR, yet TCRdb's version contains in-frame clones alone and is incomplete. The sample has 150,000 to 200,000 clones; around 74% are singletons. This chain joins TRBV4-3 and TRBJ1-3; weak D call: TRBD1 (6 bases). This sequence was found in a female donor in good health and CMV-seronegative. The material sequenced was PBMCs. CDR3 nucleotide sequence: TGCGCCAGCAGCCAAGAGCCAGGGGCCACCATATATTTT. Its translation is CASSQEPGATIYF.